These 21 T cell receptor beta chains were all obtained from the same sample, sequenced in a study of cytomegalovirus exposure and HLA in healthy donors. The PCR employed 60 Vbeta primers together with 13 Jbeta primers. The repertoire was sequenced with immunoSEQ multiplex PCR; TCRdb's copy has only in-frame clones and lacks some. The sample lists a few hundred thousand clones, 70% to 85% occurring once. Sequenced input: PBMCs. These receptors were collected from a woman aged 55-69 years in good health and CMV-seropositive.

The V call is TRBV19, the J call TRBJ2-5; possibly TRBD1 for D (6 bases). CDR3 length: 13 residues. Trimming removed 3 bases at V and 5 bases at J, with 10 bases between. Germline CDR1 reads LNHDA; CDR2 reads SQIVND (reference sequence). In nucleotides, the CDR3 is TGTGCCAGTAGTATGTGGACAGAGGAGACCCAGTACTTC. It translates to CASSMWTEETQYF.

For the CDR3, the DNA is TGCGCCAGCAGCCAATCCGACAGGGGGCATGGCTACACCTTC. Its protein product is CASSQSDRGHGYTF. V gene TRBV4-1 combines with J gene TRBJ1-2, with 10 bases aligning to TRBD1. Germline lookup yields CDR1 MGHRA and CDR2 YSYEKL. This CDR3 comprises 14 residues. The V gene end was trimmed by 2 bases and the J gene end by 6 bases; junction bases not matched to a gene: 3.

The chain uses TRBV11-2 and TRBJ2-7; D perhaps matches TRBD2 (7 bases). Germline loops: CDR1 SGHAT, CDR2 FQNNGV. V lost 0 bases, J lost 2 bases, and 14 bases lay in between. The CDR3 sequence is 16 residues long. This chain's CDR3 is CASSLDGRGAPYEQYF. The DNA for the CDR3 is TGTGCCAGCAGCTTAGATGGTCGGGGGGCACCCTACGAGCAGTACTTC.

The chain combines TRBV11-3 with TRBJ2-2, with D possibly being TRBD2 (6 bases). This CDR3 has 16 amino acids. The germline V gene has CDR1 SGHNT and CDR2 YENEEA. Trimming cost V 0 bases and J 3 bases, with 11 bases left between them. The DNA for the CDR3 is TGTGCCAGCAGCTTAGATGGGTCGGGGGACACCGGGGAGCTGTTTTTT. It is translated as CASSLDGSGDTGELFF.

The chain recombines TRBV30 with TRBJ2-6; D is possibly TRBD1 (6 bases). The germline V gene encodes CDR1 GTSNPN and CDR2 SVGIG (reference sequence). The V end was cut by 3 bases, the J end by 0 bases, with 12 bases between. This CDR3 region has 16 residues. This CDR3 reads CAWRWDTRSGANVLTF. The DNA of the CDR3 is TGTGCCTGGAGATGGGACACCCGCTCTGGGGCCAACGTCCTGACTTTC.

The chain has TRBV30 and TRBJ1-6; D gene uncertain. Per germline, CDR1 GTSNPN and CDR2 SVGIG (reference sequence). The CDR3 totals 13 residues. The V end lost 1 base, the J end lost 8 bases, and 9 bases lay between the germline ends. The CDR3 spells CAWSAQSYSPLHF. In nucleotides, the CDR3 is TGTGCCTGGAGTGCACAATCGTATTCACCCCTCCACTTT.

The chain is built from TRBV5-1 and TRBJ1-3, with 7 bases identical to TRBD1. Trimming took 2 bases from V and 4 from J; bases not matched to a gene: 9. The CDR3 has 16 amino acids. Germline CDR1 reads SGHRS; CDR2 reads YFSETQ. CDR3 coding DNA: TGCGCCAGCAGCTTAGCAAAGGGGGCGGCCGGAAACACCATATATTTT. It is translated as CASSLAKGAAGNTIYF.

The J gene is TRBJ1-4, the V gene TRBV5-1; 8 bases match TRBD1. The V segment lost 4 bases and the J segment 3 bases; nucleotides outside the gene matches: 8. Germline V gene sequence: CDR1 SGHRS, CDR2 YFSETQ. The CDR3 extends over 16 amino acids. The CDR3 coding sequence is TGCGCCAGCAGCGACGGACAGGGACTGGCTAATGAAAAACTGTTTTTT. Translating it yields CASSDGQGLANEKLFF.

The rearrangement joins TRBV7-2 to TRBJ2-7, with D perhaps TRBD1 (6 bases). CDR3 size: 15 residues. Trimming shortened V by 1 base and J by 2 bases, and 12 bases separated the two germline ends. CDR1 SGHTA and CDR2 FQGNSA come from the germline V gene. CDR3 in DNA: TGTGCCAGCAGCTTAGGGCCGACAGGTGCCTACGAGCAGTACTTC. Residues: CASSLGPTGAYEQYF.

The genes are TRBV5-1 and TRBJ1-5; TRBD1 agrees at 8 bases. Germline V gives CDR1 SGHRS, CDR2 YFSETQ. This CDR3 has 15 amino acids. Losses at the gene ends were 0 bases for V and 5 bases for J; bases not matched to a gene: 4. The CDR3 DNA reads TGCGCCAGCAGCTTGGGGGGACAGGCGCATCAGCCCCAGCATTTT. Its protein product is CASSLGGQAHQPQHF.

This clone showed up just a few times. This chain links TRBV10-3 with TRBJ2-7; D perhaps matches TRBD2 (6 bases). The CDR3 covers 15 residues. Germline CDR1 reads ENHRY; CDR2 reads SYGVKD. Trimming shortened V by 3 bases and J by 5 bases, and 17 bases separated the two germline ends. The CDR3 coding sequence is TGTGCCATCAGTGACAACCTCGGGAGTACCCACGAGCAGTACTTC. Its protein is CAISDNLGSTHEQYF.

This clone turned up a few times. This specimen includes other DNA sequences encoding the same CDR3. The rearrangement uses TRBV7-8 and TRBJ1-5; 8 bases agree with TRBD1. CDR3 length: 15 amino acids. The trim removed 6 bases at V and 6 bases at J, leaving 10 bases unmatched. CDR1 is SGHVS and CDR2 is FQNEAQ in the germline V gene. CDR3 sequence (DNA): TGTGCCAGCAGAAAAGGACAGGGAAGTACTCAGCCCCAGCATTTT. This encodes CASRKGQGSTQPQHF. Full variable domain (rest looked up from reference TRBV7-8 and TRBJ1-5): GAGVSQSPRYKVAKRGQDVALRCDPISGHVSLFWYQQALGQGPEFLTYFQNEAQLDKSGLPSDRFFAERPEGSVSTLKIQRTQQEDSAVYLCASRKGQGSTQPQHFGDGTRLSIL.

The chain is built from TRBV7-2 and TRBJ2-1, with 8 nucleotides matching TRBD1. CDR1 and CDR2 from the germline V gene are SGHTA and FQGNSA. V lost 5 bases, J lost 9 bases, and 9 bases stayed unmatched. The CDR3 runs 14 residues. CDR3: CASSPLYGQGEQFF. CDR3 DNA: TGTGCCAGCAGCCCCTTGTACGGACAGGGTGAGCAGTTCTTC.

This chain connects TRBV18 to TRBJ2-5, with 9 bases matching TRBD1. Germline V gene sequence: CDR1 KGHSH, CDR2 LQKENI. This CDR3 is built from 16 residues. Germline trimming cut 3 bases from V and 4 bases from J; bases unmatched to any gene: 9. The chain's CDR3 is CASSPDRGWSTETQYF. The DNA of the CDR3 is TGTGCCAGCTCACCCGACAGGGGGTGGTCAACAGAGACCCAGTACTTC.

This clone was detected a few times. V gene TRBV5-4 combines with J gene TRBJ1-1, with a weak D call TRBD1 (5 bases). CDR1 and CDR2 (germline): SGHNT, YYREEE (reference sequence). Trimming cost V 1 base and J 3 bases, with 10 bases left between them. The CDR3 consists of 14 residues. The CDR3 reads CASSLSIGDTEAFF. The CDR3 coding sequence is TGTGCCAGCAGCTTGAGTATAGGGGACACTGAAGCTTTCTTT.

This chain connects TRBV28 to TRBJ1-2; no firm D call. Trimming removed 6 bases from V and 3 bases from J, with 8 bases in between. Per the germline V gene, CDR1 is MDHEN and CDR2 is SYDVKM. This CDR3 comprises 12 residues. The CDR3: CASSQQDYGYTF. CDR3 sequence (DNA): TGTGCCAGCAGCCAACAAGACTATGGCTACACCTTC.

The V and J genes are TRBV7-2 and TRBJ1-2, with D possibly matching TRBD1 (5 bases). Germline-derived CDR1 and CDR2 are SGHTA and FQGNSA. This CDR3 comprises 13 residues. With 6 bases removed from V and 6 bases from J, the gap between germline ends came to 14 bases. The chain's CDR3 is CASSSRRGDGYTF. DNA for the CDR3: TGTGCCAGCAGTAGCAGGAGGGGAGATGGCTACACCTTC.

V is TRBV7-8 and J is TRBJ2-5; 9 nucleotides line up with TRBD2. Germline CDR1 reads SGHVS; CDR2 reads FQNEAQ. The CDR3 contains 14 residues. V dropped 5 bases and J dropped 11; count of bases not matched to a gene: 12. CDR3 DNA: TGTGCCAGCAGCGGAGCGGGGGGAGGTACGGGGCAGTACTTC. This translates into CASSGAGGGTGQYF.

The chain carries TRBV7-7 and TRBJ2-1, with TRBD2 as a possible D gene (5 bases). There are 13 residues in the CDR3. CDR1 is SSHAT and CDR2 is FNYEAQ in the germline V gene (reference sequence). V shed 5 bases and J shed 8 bases, with 13 bases lying between them. The CDR3 DNA is TGTGCCAGCAGCCCCGGACTCGAGGATGAGCAGTTCTTC. Protein product: CASSPGLEDEQFF.

The chain recombines TRBV5-6 with TRBJ2-5; 7 nucleotides agree with TRBD1. CDR1 SGHDT and CDR2 YYEEEE come from the germline V gene. Trimming at V came to 2 bases and at J to 0 bases, leaving 7 bases not matched to a gene. The CDR3 covers 16 residues. For the CDR3, the DNA is TGTGCCAGCAGCTTTTTACAGGGGAAGAACCAAGAGACCCAGTACTTC. The encoded protein is CASSFLQGKNQETQYF.

V and J are TRBV30 and TRBJ1-2; D is possibly TRBD1 (6 bases). Looked up from germline, CDR1 is GTSNPN and CDR2 is SVGIG (reference sequence). This CDR3 spans 13 amino acids. Trimming removed 0 bases from V and 8 bases from J, with 13 bases in between. CDR3 DNA: TGTGCCTGGAGTGTCACTTCAGGGGTAGGCTACACCTTC. This gives the protein CAWSVTSGVGYTF.